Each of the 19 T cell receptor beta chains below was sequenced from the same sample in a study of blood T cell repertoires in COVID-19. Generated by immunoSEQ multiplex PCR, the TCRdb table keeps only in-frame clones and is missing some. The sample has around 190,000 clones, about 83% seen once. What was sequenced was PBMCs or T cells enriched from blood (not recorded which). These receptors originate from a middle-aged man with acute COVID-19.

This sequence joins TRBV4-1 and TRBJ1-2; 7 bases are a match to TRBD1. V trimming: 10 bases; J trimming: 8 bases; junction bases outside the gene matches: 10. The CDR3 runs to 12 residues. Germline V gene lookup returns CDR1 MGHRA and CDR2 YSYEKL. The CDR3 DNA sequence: TGCGCCACCAGAGGGGACAGACTCGGCTACACCTTC. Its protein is CATRGDRLGYTF.

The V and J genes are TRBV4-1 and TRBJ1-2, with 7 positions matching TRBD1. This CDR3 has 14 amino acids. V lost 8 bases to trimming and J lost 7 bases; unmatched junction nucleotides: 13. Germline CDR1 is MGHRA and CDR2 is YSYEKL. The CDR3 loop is CASGAGTEVGGYTF. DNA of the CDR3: TGCGCCAGCGGTGCAGGGACAGAAGTTGGTGGCTACACCTTC.

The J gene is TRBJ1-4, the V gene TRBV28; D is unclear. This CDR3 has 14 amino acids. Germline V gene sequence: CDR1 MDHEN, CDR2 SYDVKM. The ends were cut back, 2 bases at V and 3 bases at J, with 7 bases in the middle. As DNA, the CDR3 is TGTGCCAGCAGTTTAGGTGGGCCTAATGAAAAACTGTTTTTT. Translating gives CASSLGGPNEKLFF. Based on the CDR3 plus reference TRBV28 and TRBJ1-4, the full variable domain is DVKVTQSSRYLVKRTGEKVFLECVQDMDHENMFWYRQDPGLGLRLIYFSYDVKMKEKGDIPEGYSVSREKKERFSLILESASTNQTSMYLCASSLGGPNEKLFFGSGTQLSVL.

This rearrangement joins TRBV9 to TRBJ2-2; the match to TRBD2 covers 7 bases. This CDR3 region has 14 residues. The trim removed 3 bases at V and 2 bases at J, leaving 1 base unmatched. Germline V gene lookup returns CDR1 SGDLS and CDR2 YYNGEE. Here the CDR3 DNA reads TGTGCCAGCAGCGCTAGCGGTAACACCGGGGAGCTGTTTTTT. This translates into CASSASGNTGELFF.

The CDR3, as DNA: TGTGCCACCAGTGATTCCGCCCTCGAGCGGGAGAGACGGCAGTTCTTC. Translation: CATSDSALERERRQFF. This chain links TRBV24-1 with TRBJ2-1, with 8 bases matching TRBD2. The J segment lost 12 bases and the V segment lost 2 bases, leaving 14 bases of the junction unmatched. The CDR3 is made up of 16 amino acids. Germline V gives CDR1 KGHDR, CDR2 SFDVKD.

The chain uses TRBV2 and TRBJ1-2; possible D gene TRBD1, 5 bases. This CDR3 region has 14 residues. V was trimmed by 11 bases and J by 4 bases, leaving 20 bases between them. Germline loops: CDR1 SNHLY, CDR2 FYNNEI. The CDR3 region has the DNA TGTGCCGGATTAAGGGGCGATCTCGGCTATGGCTACACCTTC. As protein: CAGLRGDLGYGYTF.

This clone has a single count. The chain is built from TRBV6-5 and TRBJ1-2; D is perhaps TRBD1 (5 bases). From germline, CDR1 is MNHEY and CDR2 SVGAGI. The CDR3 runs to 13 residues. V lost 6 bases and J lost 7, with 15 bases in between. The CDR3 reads CASRGRQGSGYTF. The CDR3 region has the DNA TGTGCCAGCAGGGGCCGGCAGGGCTCTGGCTACACCTTC.

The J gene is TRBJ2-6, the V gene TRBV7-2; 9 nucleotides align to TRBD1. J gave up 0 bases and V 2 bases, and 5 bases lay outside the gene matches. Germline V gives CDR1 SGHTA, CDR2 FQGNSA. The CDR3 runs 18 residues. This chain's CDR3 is CASSLSGTGFSGANVLTF. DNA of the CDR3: TGTGCCAGCAGCTTATCCGGGACAGGGTTCTCTGGGGCCAACGTCCTGACTTTC.

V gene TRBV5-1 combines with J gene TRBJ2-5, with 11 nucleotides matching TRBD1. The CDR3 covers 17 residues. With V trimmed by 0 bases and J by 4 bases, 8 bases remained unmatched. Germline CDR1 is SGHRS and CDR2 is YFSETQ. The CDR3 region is CASSLEGTGGSSETQYF. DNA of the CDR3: TGCGCCAGCAGCTTGGAGGGGACAGGGGGTAGCTCAGAGACCCAGTACTTC.

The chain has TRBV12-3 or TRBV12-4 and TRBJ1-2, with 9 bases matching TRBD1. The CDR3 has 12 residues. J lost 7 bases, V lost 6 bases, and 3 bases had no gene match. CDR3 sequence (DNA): TGTGCCAGCAGCCTGGACAGGGGTGGCTACACCTTC. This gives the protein CASSLDRGGYTF.

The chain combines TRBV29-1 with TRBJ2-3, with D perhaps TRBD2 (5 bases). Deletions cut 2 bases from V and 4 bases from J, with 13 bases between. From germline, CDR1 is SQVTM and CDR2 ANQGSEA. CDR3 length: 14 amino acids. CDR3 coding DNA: TGCAGCGTTGAAAACCAAGCGGCGGCAGATACGCAGTATTTT. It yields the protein CSVENQAAADTQYF.

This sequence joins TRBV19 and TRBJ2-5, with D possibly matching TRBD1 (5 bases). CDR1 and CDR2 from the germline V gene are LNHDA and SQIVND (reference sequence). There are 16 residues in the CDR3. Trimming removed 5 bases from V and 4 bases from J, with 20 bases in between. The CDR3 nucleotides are TGTGCCAGTAGTGCCAGCAGAGGAACAGGAGCAGAGACCCAGTACTTC. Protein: CASSASRGTGAETQYF.

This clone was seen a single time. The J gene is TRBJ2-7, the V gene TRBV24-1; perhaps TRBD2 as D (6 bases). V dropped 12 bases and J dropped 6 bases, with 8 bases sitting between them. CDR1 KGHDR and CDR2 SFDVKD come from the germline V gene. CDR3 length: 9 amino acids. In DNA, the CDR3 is TGTGCCGCGGGAAGCGAGCAGTACTTC. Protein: CAAGSEQYF.

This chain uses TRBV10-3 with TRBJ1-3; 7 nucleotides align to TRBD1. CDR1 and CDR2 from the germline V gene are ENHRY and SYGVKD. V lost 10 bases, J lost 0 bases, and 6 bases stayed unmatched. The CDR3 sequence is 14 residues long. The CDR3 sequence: CATTGTDSGNTIYF. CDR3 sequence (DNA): TGTGCCACCACCGGGACAGACTCTGGAAACACCATATATTTT.

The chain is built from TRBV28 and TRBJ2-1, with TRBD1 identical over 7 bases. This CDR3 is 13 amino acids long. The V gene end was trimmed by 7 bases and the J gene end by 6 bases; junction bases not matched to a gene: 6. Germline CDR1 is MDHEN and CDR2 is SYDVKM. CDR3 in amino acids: CASTGAGGNEQFF. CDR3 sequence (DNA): TGTGCCAGCACTGGGGCAGGGGGCAATGAGCAGTTCTTC.

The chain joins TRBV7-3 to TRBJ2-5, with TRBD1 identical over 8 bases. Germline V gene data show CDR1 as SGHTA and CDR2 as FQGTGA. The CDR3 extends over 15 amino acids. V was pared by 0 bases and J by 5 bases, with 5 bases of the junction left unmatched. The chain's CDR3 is CASSLTSGGSETQYF. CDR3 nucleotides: TGTGCCAGCAGCTTAACATCAGGGGGCTCGGAGACCCAGTACTTC. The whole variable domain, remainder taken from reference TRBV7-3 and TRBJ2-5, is GAGVSQTPSNKVTEKGKYVELRCDPISGHTALYWYRQSLGQGPEFLIYFQGTGAADDSGLPNDRFFAVRPEGSVSTLKIQRTERGDSAVYLCASSLTSGGSETQYFGPGTRLLVL.

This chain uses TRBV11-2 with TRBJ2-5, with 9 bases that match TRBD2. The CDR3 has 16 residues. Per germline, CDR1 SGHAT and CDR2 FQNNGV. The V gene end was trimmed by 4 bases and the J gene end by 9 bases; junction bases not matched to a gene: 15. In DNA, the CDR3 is TGTGCCAGCAGCTCGACCCGGGGACTAGCTCCGAGGGCCCAGTACTTC. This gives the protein CASSSTRGLAPRAQYF. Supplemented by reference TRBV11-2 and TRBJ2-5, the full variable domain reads EAGVAQSPRYKIIEKRQSVAFWCNPISGHATLYWYQQILGQGPKLLIQFQNNGVVDDSQLPKDRFSAERLKGVDSTLKIQPAKLEDSAVYLCASSSTRGLAPRAQYFGPGTRLLVL.

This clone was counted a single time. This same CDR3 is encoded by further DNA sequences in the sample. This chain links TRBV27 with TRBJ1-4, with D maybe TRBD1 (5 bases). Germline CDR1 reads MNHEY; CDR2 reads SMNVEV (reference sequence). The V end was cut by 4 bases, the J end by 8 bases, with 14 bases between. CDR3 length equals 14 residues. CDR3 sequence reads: CASSSPGGGEKLFF. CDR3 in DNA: TGTGCCAGCAGTTCCCCGGGGGGAGGAGAAAAACTGTTTTTT.

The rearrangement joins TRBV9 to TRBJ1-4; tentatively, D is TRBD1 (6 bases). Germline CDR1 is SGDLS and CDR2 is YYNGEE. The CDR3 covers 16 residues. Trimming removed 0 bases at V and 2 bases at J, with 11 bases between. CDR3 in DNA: TGTGCCAGCAGCGTAGGAGGACAGCTCACTAATGAAAAACTGTTTTTT. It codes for CASSVGGQLTNEKLFF. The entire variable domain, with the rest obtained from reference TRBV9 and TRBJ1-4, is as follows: DSGVTQTPKHLITATGQRVTLRCSPRSGDLSVYWYQQSLDQGLQFLIQYYNGEERAKGNILERFSAQQFPDLHSELNLSSLELGDSALYFCASSVGGQLTNEKLFFGSGTQLSVL.